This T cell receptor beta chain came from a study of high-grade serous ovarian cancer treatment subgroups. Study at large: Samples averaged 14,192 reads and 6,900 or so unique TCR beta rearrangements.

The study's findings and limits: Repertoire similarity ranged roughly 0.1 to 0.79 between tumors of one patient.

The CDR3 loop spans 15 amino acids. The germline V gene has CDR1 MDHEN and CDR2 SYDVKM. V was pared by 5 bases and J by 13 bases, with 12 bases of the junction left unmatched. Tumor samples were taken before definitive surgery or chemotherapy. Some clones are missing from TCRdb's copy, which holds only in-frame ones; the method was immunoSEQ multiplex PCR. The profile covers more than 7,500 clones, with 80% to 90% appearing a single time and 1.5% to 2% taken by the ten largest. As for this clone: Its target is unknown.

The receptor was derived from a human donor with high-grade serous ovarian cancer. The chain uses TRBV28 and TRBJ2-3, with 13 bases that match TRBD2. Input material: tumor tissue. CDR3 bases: TGTGCCAGCAGTGCCGGGACTAGCGGGGTCGCGGAAAAGTATTTT. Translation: CASSAGTSGVAEKYF.